This T cell receptor beta chain emerged from a study of graft-versus-host responses after intestinal transplantation. On the study more broadly: Each patient got anti-thymocyte globulin induction, then tacrolimus and steroids for roughly 3 years. General study results and limits: GvH clones occurred in recipient marrow; some first appeared in ileum or blood. Some patients had graft-donor T cell macrochimerism. In their allografts, the ratios of graft-versus-host to host-versus-graft T cell clones were high.

Comment on this clone: Its antigen is unknown.

Looked up from germline, CDR1 is SGHTS and CDR2 is YDEGEE. This CDR3 has 12 amino acids. The J segment lost 6 bases and the V segment lost 3 bases, leaving 1 base of the junction unmatched. TCRdb's table, derived via immunoSEQ multiplex PCR, lists solely in-frame clones and lacks some. The table shows some 120,000 clones, with 90% occurring only once. This TCR derives from a human donor who received an intestinal transplant. The sequencing used unstimulated CD4+ T cells sorted from spleen or lymph node cells, collected before intestinal transplant. The rearrangement uses TRBV5-8 and TRBJ2-7; 9 bases map to TRBD1. The CDR3 nucleotides read TGTGCCAGCAGCTCGGGACAGGGCGAGCAGTACTTC. Its protein is CASSSGQGEQYF.